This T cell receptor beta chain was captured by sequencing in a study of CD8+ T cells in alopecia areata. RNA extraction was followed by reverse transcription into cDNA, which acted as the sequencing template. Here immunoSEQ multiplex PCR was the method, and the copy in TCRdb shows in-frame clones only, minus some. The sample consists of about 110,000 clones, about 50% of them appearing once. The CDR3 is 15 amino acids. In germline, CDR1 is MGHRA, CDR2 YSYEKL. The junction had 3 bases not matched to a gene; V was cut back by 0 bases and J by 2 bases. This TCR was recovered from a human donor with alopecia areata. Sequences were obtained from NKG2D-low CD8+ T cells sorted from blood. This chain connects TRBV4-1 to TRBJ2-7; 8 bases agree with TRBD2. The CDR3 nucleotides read TGCGCCAGCAGCCAAGAAAGCGGGAGCCCCTACGAGCAGTACTTC. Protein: CASSQESGSPYEQYF.